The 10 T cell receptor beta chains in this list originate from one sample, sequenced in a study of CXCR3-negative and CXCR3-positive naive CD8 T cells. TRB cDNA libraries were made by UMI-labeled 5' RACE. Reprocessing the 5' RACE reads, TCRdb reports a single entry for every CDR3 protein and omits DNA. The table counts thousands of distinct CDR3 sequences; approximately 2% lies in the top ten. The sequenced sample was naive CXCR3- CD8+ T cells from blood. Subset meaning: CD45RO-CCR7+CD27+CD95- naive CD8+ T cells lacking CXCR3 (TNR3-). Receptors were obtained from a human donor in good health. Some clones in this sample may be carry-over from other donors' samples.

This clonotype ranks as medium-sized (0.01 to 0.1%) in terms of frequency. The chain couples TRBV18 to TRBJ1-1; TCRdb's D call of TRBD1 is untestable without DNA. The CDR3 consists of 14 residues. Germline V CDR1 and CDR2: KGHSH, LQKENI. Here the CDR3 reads CASSSDRVNTEAFF.

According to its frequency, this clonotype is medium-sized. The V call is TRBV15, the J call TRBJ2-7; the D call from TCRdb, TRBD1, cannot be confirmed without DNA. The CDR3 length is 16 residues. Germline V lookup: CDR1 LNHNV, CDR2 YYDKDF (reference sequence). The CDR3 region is CATSRAPGQGAEEQYF. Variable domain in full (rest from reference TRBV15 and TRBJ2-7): DAMVIQNPRYQVTQFGKPVTLSCSQTLNHNVMYWYQQKSSQAPKLLFHYYDKDFNNEADTPDNFQSRRPNTSFCFLDIRSPGLGDTAMYLCATSRAPGQGAEEQYFGPGTRLTVT.

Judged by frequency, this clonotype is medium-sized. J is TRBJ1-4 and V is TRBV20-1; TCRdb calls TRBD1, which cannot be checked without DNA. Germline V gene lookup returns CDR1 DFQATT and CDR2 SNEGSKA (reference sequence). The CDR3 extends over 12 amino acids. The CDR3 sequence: CIRGVLNEKLFF.

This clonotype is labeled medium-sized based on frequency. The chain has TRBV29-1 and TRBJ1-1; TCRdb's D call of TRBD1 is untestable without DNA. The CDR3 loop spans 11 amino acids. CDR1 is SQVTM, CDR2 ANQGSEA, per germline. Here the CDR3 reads CSVRTGVEAFF.

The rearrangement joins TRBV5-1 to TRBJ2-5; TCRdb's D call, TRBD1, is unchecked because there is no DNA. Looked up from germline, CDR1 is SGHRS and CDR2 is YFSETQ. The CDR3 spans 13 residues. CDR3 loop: CASSPNKGETQYF. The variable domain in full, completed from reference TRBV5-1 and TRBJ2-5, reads KAGVTQTPRYLIKTRGQQVTLSCSPISGHRSVSWYQQTPGQGLQFLFEYFSETQRNKGNFPGRFSGRQFSNSRSEMNVSTLELGDSALYLCASSPNKGETQYFGPGTRLLVL.

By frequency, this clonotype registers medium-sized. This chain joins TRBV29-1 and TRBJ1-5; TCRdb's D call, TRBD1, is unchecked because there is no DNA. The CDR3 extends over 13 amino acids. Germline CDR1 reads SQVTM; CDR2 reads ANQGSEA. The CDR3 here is CSVVEGAAQPQHF. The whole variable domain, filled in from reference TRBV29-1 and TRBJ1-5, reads SAVISQKPSRDICQRGTSLTIQCQVDSQVTMMFWYRQQPGQSLTLIATANQGSEATYESGFVIDKFPISRPNLTFSTLTVSNMSPEDSSIYLCSVVEGAAQPQHFGDGTRLSIL.

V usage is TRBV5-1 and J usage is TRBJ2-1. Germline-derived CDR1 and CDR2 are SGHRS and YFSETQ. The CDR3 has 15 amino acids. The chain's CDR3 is CASSLAGISYNEQFF.

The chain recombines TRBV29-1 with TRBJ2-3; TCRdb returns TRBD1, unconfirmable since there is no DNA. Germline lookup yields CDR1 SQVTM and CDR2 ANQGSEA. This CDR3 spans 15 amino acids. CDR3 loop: CSVAQAGPRRDTQYF.

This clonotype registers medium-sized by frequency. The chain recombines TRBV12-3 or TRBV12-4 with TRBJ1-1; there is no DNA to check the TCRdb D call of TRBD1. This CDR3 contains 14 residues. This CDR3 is CASTSGGSDTEAFF.

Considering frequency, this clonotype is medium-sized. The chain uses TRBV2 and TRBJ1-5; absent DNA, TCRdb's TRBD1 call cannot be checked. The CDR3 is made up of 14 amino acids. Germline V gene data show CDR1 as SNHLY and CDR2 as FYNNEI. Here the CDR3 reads CASAGGLRNQPQHF.